The clone carrying this T cell receptor (beta chain) was detected only a few times. Its antigen is not known. The data were taken from a study of CD8+ T cells in alopecia areata. Study-wide findings and caveats: With patients, TCR sharing proved less clear than in mice, a difference possibly related to HLA. More clonal than normal scalp was lesional scalp, particularly alopecia totalis/universalis.

CD4+ and CD8+ T cells were sorted from PBMCs. Sequencing templates came from extracted RNA that was reverse transcribed into cDNA. Libraries were prepared by immunoSEQ multiplex PCR; TCRdb keeps only in-frame clonotypes and omits some of them. The sample has more than 200,000 clones, under 70% seen once. Material: CD4+ T cells sorted from blood, obtained at week 0. This receptor was identified in a human donor with alopecia areata.

The CDR3 here is CATERGGGETQYF. CDR3 DNA sequence: TGTGCCACCGAGCGGGGGGGCGGCGAGACCCAGTACTTC. The chain is built from TRBV10-3 and TRBJ2-5; 10 nucleotides agree with TRBD2. The CDR3 loop spans 13 amino acids. V shed 10 bases and J 5 bases; nucleotides not matched to a gene: 7. Looked up from germline, CDR1 is ENHRY and CDR2 is SYGVKD.